The rows below give T cell receptor beta chains drawn from one sample of a study of T cells after yellow fever vaccination. Via MiXCR, TCRdb re-called the 5' RACE reads, giving one row per CDR3 protein. The sample comprises hundreds of thousands of distinct CDR3 sequences, over 9% of which are singletons, and about 15% rests with the top ten. The specimen was PBMCs, collected on the day of the yellow fever booster vaccination. All receptors come from a man between 25 and 39 years old who received the YFV17D yellow fever vaccine. The CDR3 runs from the conserved cysteine through the conserved F or W. A D gene is named only where the DNA matches it firmly. Clone size is stated in some rows and not others, as once, few, many or a class when expanded.

d_gene	j_gene	abundance	v_gene	CDR3nt	CDR3aa
-	TRBJ1-1	few	TRBV3-1	TGTGCCAGCAGAGTAAATATGAACACTGAAGCTTTCTTT	CASRVNMNTEAFF
-	TRBJ2-5	-	TRBV28	TGTGCCAGCAGGGCCGGACCCCCGGAAGAGACCCAGTACTTC	CASRAGPPEETQYF
TRBD2	TRBJ2-7	-	TRBV7-9	TGTGCCAGCAGCTTACCTAGCGGGAGATACGAGCAGTACTTC	CASSLPSGRYEQYF
-	TRBJ2-2	few	TRBV6-1	TGTGCCAGCAGTGACGGCCGGTTCGCCGGGGAGCTGTTTTTT	CASSDGRFAGELFF
-	TRBJ1-5	-	TRBV30	TGTGCCTGGACGGCCGGGGTTTCTCAGCCCCAGCATTTT	CAWTAGVSQPQHF
TRBD1	TRBJ2-5	few	TRBV5-1	TGCGCCAGCAGCTTGGAGACAGGGGGTTTTGAGACCCAGTACTTC	CASSLETGGFETQYF
-	TRBJ2-7	many	TRBV10-2	TGCGCCAGCAGTGTAAGTTTTCCGTACGAGCAGTACTTC	CASSVSFPYEQYF
TRBD1	TRBJ2-1	-	TRBV20-1	TGCAGTGCTAGCCCGGACAGGGGAGGCTACAATGAGCAGTTCTTC	CSASPDRGGYNEQFF
TRBD1	TRBJ1-4	few	TRBV6-5	TGTGCCAGCAGTTACTCGTGGGGACAGGGTGCCCTGTTTTTT	CASSYSWGQGALFF
-	TRBJ2-7	-	TRBV6-6	TGTGCCAGCAGACCCGACTTGAACGAGCAGTACTTC	CASRPDLNEQYF
TRBD2	TRBJ2-2	-	TRBV19	TGTGCCAGTAGCGGGACTAGCGAGAACACCGGGGAGCTGTTTTTT	CASSGTSENTGELFF
-	TRBJ2-3	few	TRBV5-4	TGTGCCAGCAGCCCTCCGAAACGGGGAGGCACAGATACGCAGTATTTT	CASSPPKRGGTDTQYF